The 23 T cell receptor beta chains below come from one sample, sequenced in a study of breast tumors, draining lymph nodes, adjacent tissues. TCRdb reprocessed the multiplex PCR reads via MiXCR and lists one record per CDR3 protein. The sample shows roughly 130,000 distinct CDR3 sequences, 30% to 35% of them seen only once. Axillary draining lymph nodes of breast cancer patients supplied the node samples. Source material: axillary lymph node tissue. Receptors originate from a female donor with breast cancer. Some clones in this sample may be carry-over from other donors' samples.

V and J are TRBV2 and TRBJ2-5; 9 bases align to TRBD2. The V and J ends lost 10 bases and 1 base, in that order; junction bases with no gene match: 7. Germline loops: CDR1 SNHLY, CDR2 FYNNEI. CDR3 length: 14 amino acids. CDR3 amino acids: CANLGTSSQETQYF. The CDR3 coding sequence is TGTGCCAACCTCGGGACTAGCAGCCAAGAGACCCAGTACTTC. Based on the CDR3 plus reference TRBV2 and TRBJ2-5, the full variable domain is EPEVTQTPSHQVTQMGQEVILRCVPISNHLYFYWYRQILGQKVEFLVSFYNNEISEKSEIFDDQFSVERPDGSNFTLKIRSTKLEDSAMYFCANLGTSSQETQYFGPGTRLLVL.

In this sample, this clonotype turned up many times. This sequence joins TRBV28 and TRBJ1-2, with D unclear. The V end was cut by 2 bases, the J end by 7 bases, with 14 bases between. The CDR3 runs to 14 residues. From germline, CDR1 is MDHEN and CDR2 SYDVKM. The CDR3 nucleotides read TGTGCCAGCAGTTTAGGACGCCTTTGGAGTGGCTACACCTTC. Its translation: CASSLGRLWSGYTF.

To note about this clonotype: A much larger clone is a single base away; this may be a read error. The CDR3 does not close with the conserved phenylalanine or tryptophan, likely indicating a read error. The chain is built from TRBV30 and TRBJ1-2, with D unresolved. The CDR3 is 13 residues long. V lost 6 bases and J lost 7, with 18 bases in between. CDR1 is GTSNPN and CDR2 is SVGIG in the germline V gene (reference sequence). The CDR3 loop is CACPESPVGGYTL. In DNA, the CDR3 is TGTGCCTGCCCGGAGTCCCCGGTGGGTGGCTACACCCTC.

This clonotype was recorded at least ten times. The chain joins TRBV9 to TRBJ2-2, with a tentative D call TRBD1 (6 bases). Trimming removed 0 bases at V and 11 bases at J, with 26 bases between. The CDR3 covers 18 residues. Germline CDR1 reads SGDLS; CDR2 reads YYNGEE. The CDR3 nucleotides are TGTGCCAGCAGCGTAGGGCCTCGGGCCGGGACAACACAATCTGAGCTGTTTTTT. Residues: CASSVGPRAGTTQSELFF.

A remark on this clonotype: The CDR3 does not close with the conserved phenylalanine or tryptophan, likely indicating a read error. The chain links TRBV7-2 to TRBJ2-5, with D perhaps TRBD2 (7 bases). Germline loops: CDR1 SGHTA, CDR2 FQGNSA. The CDR3 runs 14 residues. The CDR3 sequence: CANSQGGAVETQYL. DNA of the CDR3: TGTGCCAACAGCCAAGGGGGGGCGGTAGAGACCCAGTACCTC.

There are many counts of this clonotype. The rearrangement uses TRBV5-5 and TRBJ1-5, with 7 positions matching TRBD1. The ends lost 0 bases at V and 5 bases at J; junction bases unmatched: 5. CDR1 and CDR2 (germline): SGHKS, YYEKEE (reference sequence). The CDR3 extends over 15 amino acids. In DNA form, the CDR3 reads TGTGCCAGCAGCTTGGTGACAGGGAGTGATCAGCCCCAGCATTTT. Translating it yields CASSLVTGSDQPQHF.

This clonotype showed up many times. As DNA, the CDR3 is TGCGCCAGCAGCACTCAGGGAGGGAGTGTCTACGAGCAGTACTTC. Its protein is CASSTQGGSVYEQYF. This chain joins TRBV5-1 and TRBJ2-7; the match to TRBD2 covers 7 bases. There are 15 residues in the CDR3. Germline loops: CDR1 SGHRS, CDR2 YFSETQ. V was clipped by 4 bases and J by 3 bases; unmatched bases: 10.

As for this clonotype: This likely comes from a read error, as the CDR3 has no conserved phenylalanine or tryptophan at its end. V usage is TRBV7-9 and J usage is TRBJ2-7; TRBD2 aligns across 9 bases. The CDR3 has 16 amino acids. Losses at the gene ends were 0 bases for V and 1 base for J; bases not matched to a gene: 4. Germline CDR1 and CDR2: SEHNR and FQNEAQ (reference sequence). The CDR3 sequence: CASSLASGRRSYEQYL. Here the CDR3 DNA reads TGTGCCAGCAGCTTAGCTAGCGGGAGACGATCCTACGAGCAGTACCTC.

V is TRBV18 and J is TRBJ1-1; D remains unclear. CDR3 size: 15 residues. Germline CDR1 KGHSH, CDR2 LQKENI. Trimming took off 5 bases at V and 3 bases at J, with 16 bases between the two ends. This chain's CDR3 is CASSGRSMLDTEAFF. The CDR3 nucleotides read TGTGCCAGCTCAGGTCGATCCATGTTGGACACTGAAGCTTTCTTT.

Comments on this clonotype: The junction departs from germline at one end; a sequencing error may be responsible. The chain combines TRBV5-5 with TRBJ2-5; 7 nucleotides match TRBD2. Per the germline V gene, CDR1 is SGHKS and CDR2 is YYEKEE (reference sequence). The CDR3 sequence is 16 residues long. DNA for the CDR3: TGCGCCAGCAGCTTGGTGGCTGGGACTATACAAGAGACTCAGTACTTC. Translation: CASSLVAGTIQETQYF.

The gene calls are TRBV25-1 and TRBJ2-5, with 14 nucleotides matching TRBD2. The DNA end is more similar to TRBJ2-1, so the J call may be wrong. The CDR3 is made up of 16 amino acids. Germline V lookup: CDR1 MGHDK, CDR2 SYGVNS. The CDR3: CASTLGGTSGGDEQFF. The DNA for the CDR3 is TGTGCCAGCACCCTGGGGGGGACTAGCGGGGGCGATGAGCAGTTCTTC.

This clonotype occurred many times. The genes are TRBV2 and TRBJ2-5; 10 bases align to TRBD1. CDR1 and CDR2 from the germline V gene are SNHLY and FYNNEI. V gave up 7 bases and J gave up 4 bases; unmatched junction bases: 3. The length of the CDR3 is 13 residues. This chain's CDR3 is CASNRDRGETQYF. The CDR3, as DNA: TGTGCCAGCAATCGGGACAGGGGAGAGACCCAGTACTTC.

This clonotype was detected only a few times. A much larger clone lies a single base off, so this may be a read error. The rearrangement uses TRBV19 and TRBJ1-4; tentative D call: TRBD1 (6 bases). Germline V gene data show CDR1 as LNHDA and CDR2 as SQIVND (reference sequence). The CDR3 totals 16 residues. The chain's CDR3 is CACSPARGGAHERLFF. In DNA, the CDR3 is TGTGCCTGTAGCCCCGCCCGCGGGGGCGCGCATGAAAGACTGTTTTTT.

Ten or more counts support this clonotype. CDR3 sequence reads: CASSKRAAGNTIYF. CDR3 bases: TGTGCCAGCAGTAAAAGGGCGGCTGGAAACACCATATATTTT. The V call is TRBV14, the J call TRBJ1-3; D unresolved. The V and J ends lost 6 bases and 2 bases respectively, with 11 bases between them. CDR3 length: 14 amino acids. Germline values: CDR1 SGHDN, CDR2 FVKESK. The whole variable domain, remainder taken from reference TRBV14 and TRBJ1-3, is EAGVTQFPSHSVIEKGQTVTLRCDPISGHDNLYWYRRVMGKEIKFLLHFVKESKQDESGMPNNRFLAERTGGTYSTLKVQPAELEDSGVYFCASSKRAAGNTIYFGEGSWLTVV.

This clonotype showed up many times. The chain has TRBV10-3 and TRBJ1-4; 7 positions agree with TRBD1. The CDR3 length is 13 residues. With V trimmed by 6 bases and J by 4 bases, 2 bases remained unmatched. Germline CDR1 is ENHRY and CDR2 is SYGVKD. The CDR3 sequence: CAIRGTVNEKLFF. Written as DNA, the CDR3 is TGTGCCATCAGGGGGACAGTTAATGAAAAACTGTTTTTT.

In this sample, this clonotype turned up many times. The genes are TRBV6-5 and TRBJ2-3, with D perhaps matching TRBD1 or TRBD2 (7 bases each). The CDR3 is 17 amino acids. Trimming removed 7 bases at V and 2 bases at J, with 22 bases between. Germline loops: CDR1 MNHEY, CDR2 SVGAGI. The CDR3 sequence is CASTDWSRGGYTDTQYF. As DNA, the CDR3 is TGTGCCAGCACCGATTGGAGCAGGGGGGGTTACACAGATACGCAGTATTTT.

With respect to this clonotype: The CDR3 end shows no conserved phenylalanine or tryptophan, and so a read error is likely. This chain uses TRBV7-9 with TRBJ2-1; TRBD2 matches at 8 bases. The CDR3 length is 14 residues. The V and J ends lost 3 bases and 9 bases, in that order; junction bases with no gene match: 7. CDR1 and CDR2 from the germline V gene are SEHNR and FQNEAQ (reference sequence). The CDR3 protein is CASSFSPGGGEQFL. CDR3 DNA sequence: TGTGCCAGCAGCTTCTCCCCCGGGGGGGGTGAGCAGTTCCTC.

This clonotype was observed at least ten times. The chain is built from TRBV20-1 and TRBJ2-3; 13 bases line up with TRBD2. The length of the CDR3 is 14 residues. Germline CDR1 reads DFQATT; CDR2 reads SNEGSKA (reference sequence). The junction had 0 bases not matched to a gene; V was cut back by 3 bases and J by 3 bases. The CDR3: CSARTSGRTDTQYF. The DNA for the CDR3 is TGCAGTGCTAGGACTAGCGGGAGGACAGATACGCAGTATTTT.

This clonotype occurred many times. The rearrangement uses TRBV19 and TRBJ2-1; no clear D. This CDR3 contains 13 residues. Germline loops: CDR1 LNHDA, CDR2 SQIVND (reference sequence). Trimming shortened V by 6 bases and J by 5 bases, and 11 bases separated the two germline ends. The CDR3 sequence is CASRANWDNEQFF. CDR3 in DNA: TGTGCCAGTAGGGCAAATTGGGACAATGAGCAGTTCTTC.

The V and J genes are TRBV3-1 and TRBJ2-2; D perhaps matches TRBD1 (5 bases). The germline V and J ends were trimmed by 0 bases and 2 bases, with 22 bases remaining between them. The germline V gene encodes CDR1 LGHDT and CDR2 YNNKEL (reference sequence). The CDR3 is 20 amino acids. The CDR3 is CASSQDTLRVHSGNTGELFF. The CDR3 DNA is TGTGCCAGCAGCCAAGATACCCTCAGGGTACACTCTGGAAACACCGGGGAGCTGTTTTTT.

In its sample, this clonotype was seen many times. The genes are TRBV7-3 and TRBJ1-4; a possible D gene is TRBD1 (6 bases). The CDR3 spans 13 residues. The V end lost 1 base, the J end lost 8 bases, and 8 bases lay between the germline ends. CDR1 is SGHTA, CDR2 FQGTGA, per germline. Here the CDR3 DNA reads TGTGCCAGCAGCTTAATACAGGGAGAAAAACTGTTTTTT. Translated: CASSLIQGEKLFF.

This clonotype was detected ten times or more. The chain employs TRBV28 and TRBJ1-6; D ambiguous. CDR1 and CDR2 from the germline V gene are MDHEN and SYDVKM. V lost 6 bases and J 7 bases, leaving 10 bases between the germline ends. The CDR3 is 13 residues long. The CDR3 coding sequence is TGTGCCAGCAGCCCTAGGAAAAATTCACCCCTCCACTTT. Its protein is CASSPRKNSPLHF. Looking up the rest from reference TRBV28 and TRBJ1-6 gives the full variable domain: DVKVTQSSRYLVKRTGEKVFLECVQDMDHENMFWYRQDPGLGLRLIYFSYDVKMKEKGDIPEGYSVSREKKERFSLILESASTNQTSMYLCASSPRKNSPLHFGNGTRLTVT.

The rearrangement links TRBV7-8 to TRBJ1-1, with a possible D match to TRBD1 (5 bases). V was cut by 4 bases and J by 0 bases, with 12 bases left in between. This CDR3 is built from 15 residues. CDR1 and CDR2 from the germline V gene are SGHVS and FQNEAQ. The CDR3, as DNA: TGTGCCAGCAGCTACACCGGGACTGTGAACACTGAAGCTTTCTTT. It is translated as CASSYTGTVNTEAFF.